Presented here are 12 T cell receptor beta chains from one specimen sequenced in a study of blood T cell repertoires in COVID-19. Generated by immunoSEQ multiplex PCR, the TCRdb table keeps only in-frame clones and is missing some. The sample has approximately 250,000 clones; about 86% are singletons. The sequencing input was peripheral blood. These receptors were taken from a woman between 65 and 79 years old with COVID-19, enrolled during active disease.

The V call is TRBV2, the J call TRBJ2-3, with a tentative D call TRBD2 (6 bases). CDR1 SNHLY and CDR2 FYNNEI come from the germline V gene. Trimming removed 3 bases from V and 2 bases from J, with 21 bases in between. This CDR3 is 18 amino acids long. In nucleotides, the CDR3 is TGTGCCAGCAGTGAGTACCGTTTATTAGGCGGGGTCACAGATACGCAGTATTTT. This encodes CASSEYRLLGGVTDTQYF.

The chain employs TRBV9 and TRBJ1-1, with 7 positions matching TRBD1. Germline V gene sequence: CDR1 SGDLS, CDR2 YYNGEE. Trimming cost V 5 bases and J 3 bases; bases outside gene matches: 4. The CDR3 is 13 amino acids. The CDR3 coding sequence is TGTGCCAGCAGAGGGGGCAAGGACACTGAAGCTTTCTTT. This encodes CASRGGKDTEAFF.

This chain connects TRBV27 to TRBJ2-5; perhaps TRBD1 as D (6 bases). Germline loops: CDR1 MNHEY, CDR2 SMNVEV (reference sequence). The germline V and J ends were trimmed by 8 bases and 1 base, with 17 bases remaining between them. This CDR3 spans 15 amino acids. CDR3 bases: TGTGCCAGCGGCTTACCCGGGACACCCCAAGAGACCCAGTACTTC. It translates to CASGLPGTPQETQYF.

The chain links TRBV2 to TRBJ2-1; D might be TRBD1 (6 bases). Trimming shortened V by 5 bases and J by 10 bases, and 18 bases separated the two germline ends. Germline V gene lookup returns CDR1 SNHLY and CDR2 FYNNEI. This CDR3 comprises 14 residues. CDR3 sequence reads: CASSKTAGVREQFF. Written as DNA, the CDR3 is TGTGCCAGCAGTAAGACCGCAGGGGTTCGGGAGCAGTTCTTC.

This sequence joins TRBV9 and TRBJ2-2; D unclear. Trimming removed 0 bases from V and 6 bases from J, with 6 bases in between. In germline, CDR1 is SGDLS, CDR2 YYNGEE. This CDR3 region has 13 residues. CDR3 in DNA: TGTGCCAGCAGCGTAGTTTCTTCCGGGGAGCTGTTTTTT. Protein: CASSVVSSGELFF.

The V call is TRBV5-6, the J call TRBJ2-3, with 8 nucleotides matching TRBD1. Germline trimming cut 0 bases from V and 7 bases from J; bases unmatched to any gene: 7. The germline CDR1 and CDR2 sequences are SGHDT and YYEEEE. CDR3 length equals 15 residues. CDR3 DNA: TGTGCCAGCAGCTTGGTGGCAGGGGGCCGAAATACGCAGTATTTT. It translates to CASSLVAGGRNTQYF.

The chain carries TRBV28 and TRBJ2-7; 9 nucleotides align to TRBD2. Germline CDR1 reads MDHEN; CDR2 reads SYDVKM. The CDR3 has 14 residues. V was pared by 7 bases and J by 4 bases, with 8 bases of the junction left unmatched. The CDR3: CASKWAAGGYEQYF. CDR3 coding DNA: TGTGCCAGCAAATGGGCGGCGGGGGGGTACGAGCAGTACTTC.

This chain links TRBV4-2 with TRBJ2-2; the match to TRBD2 covers 7 bases. Germline V lookup: CDR1 LGHNA, CDR2 YNFKEQ. With V trimmed by 7 bases and J by 6 bases, 11 bases remained unmatched. The CDR3 is 15 amino acids. CDR3 nucleotides: TGTGCCAGCATCCCAGAATTGGGGGGGGCCGGGGAGCTGTTTTTT. Protein: CASIPELGGAGELFF.

The chain has TRBV3-1 (or the pseudogene TRBV3-2) and TRBJ2-7, with D perhaps TRBD1 (5 bases). V shed 6 bases and J shed 0 bases, with 12 bases lying between them. This CDR3 is 14 amino acids long. Germline V gene sequence: CDR1 LGHDT, CDR2 YNNKEL (reference sequence). The CDR3 is CASSSDNFSYEQYF. The CDR3 DNA sequence: TGTGCCAGCAGTTCGGACAATTTCTCCTACGAGCAGTACTTC.

The chain carries TRBV3-1 (or the pseudogene TRBV3-2) and TRBJ1-5; D ambiguous. This CDR3 spans 16 amino acids. V dropped 7 bases and J dropped 5 bases, with 21 bases sitting between them. Germline values: CDR1 LGHDT, CDR2 YNNKEL (reference sequence). CDR3 region: CASTAPRPTGDQPQHF. The CDR3 DNA reads TGTGCCAGCACCGCGCCCCGGCCCACGGGAGATCAGCCCCAGCATTTT.

The genes are TRBV2 and TRBJ1-2; D not certain. The CDR3 runs to 12 residues. Germline V lookup: CDR1 SNHLY, CDR2 FYNNEI. Trimming took 7 bases from V and 7 from J, leaving 13 bases between them. Here the CDR3 DNA reads TGTGCCAGCATGCAGGACTACGGTGGCTACACCTTC. Translation gives CASMQDYGGYTF.

The chain joins TRBV19 to TRBJ2-7; maybe TRBD2 (6 bases). The CDR3 consists of 15 residues. V was clipped by 5 bases and J by 1 base, with 15 bases between them. CDR1 is LNHDA and CDR2 is SQIVND in the germline V gene (reference sequence). The CDR3 nucleotides are TGTGCCAGTAGTTTCGGGGGACCCGGGTCCTACGAGCAGTACTTC. It specifies CASSFGGPGSYEQYF.